Sequencing of this T cell receptor (beta chain) was carried out in a study of OX40 agonist ivuxolimab in advanced cancers. Study-wide background: Patients took ivuxolimab, an agonistic anti-OX40 (CD134) antibody. Prior anti-PD-1, anti-PD-L1 or anti-CTLA-4 therapy was allowed; less than 45% had some.

Germline CDR1 reads SGHAT; CDR2 reads FQNNGV. The CDR3 extends over 16 amino acids. Trimming cost V 1 base and J 0 bases, with 11 bases left between them. Profiled with immunoSEQ multiplex PCR; TCRdb holds only in-frame clones, not every one. The sample lists approximately 70,000 clones; 85% to 95% were seen once. General observations from the study: Expanded peripheral T-cell antigen specificity went undetermined.

Concerning this clone: Its antigen is currently unknown.

The material was CD4+ or CD8+ T cells sorted from blood, obtained in a trial of the OX40 agonist ivuxolimab. The V call is TRBV11-2, the J call TRBJ2-3; D is undetermined. The receptor comes from an adult with an advanced solid tumor such as melanoma, head and neck, liver or kidney cancer. The chain's CDR3 is CASSLGWATSTDTQYF. As DNA, the CDR3 is TGTGCCAGCAGCTTAGGATGGGCGACTAGCACAGATACGCAGTATTTT.